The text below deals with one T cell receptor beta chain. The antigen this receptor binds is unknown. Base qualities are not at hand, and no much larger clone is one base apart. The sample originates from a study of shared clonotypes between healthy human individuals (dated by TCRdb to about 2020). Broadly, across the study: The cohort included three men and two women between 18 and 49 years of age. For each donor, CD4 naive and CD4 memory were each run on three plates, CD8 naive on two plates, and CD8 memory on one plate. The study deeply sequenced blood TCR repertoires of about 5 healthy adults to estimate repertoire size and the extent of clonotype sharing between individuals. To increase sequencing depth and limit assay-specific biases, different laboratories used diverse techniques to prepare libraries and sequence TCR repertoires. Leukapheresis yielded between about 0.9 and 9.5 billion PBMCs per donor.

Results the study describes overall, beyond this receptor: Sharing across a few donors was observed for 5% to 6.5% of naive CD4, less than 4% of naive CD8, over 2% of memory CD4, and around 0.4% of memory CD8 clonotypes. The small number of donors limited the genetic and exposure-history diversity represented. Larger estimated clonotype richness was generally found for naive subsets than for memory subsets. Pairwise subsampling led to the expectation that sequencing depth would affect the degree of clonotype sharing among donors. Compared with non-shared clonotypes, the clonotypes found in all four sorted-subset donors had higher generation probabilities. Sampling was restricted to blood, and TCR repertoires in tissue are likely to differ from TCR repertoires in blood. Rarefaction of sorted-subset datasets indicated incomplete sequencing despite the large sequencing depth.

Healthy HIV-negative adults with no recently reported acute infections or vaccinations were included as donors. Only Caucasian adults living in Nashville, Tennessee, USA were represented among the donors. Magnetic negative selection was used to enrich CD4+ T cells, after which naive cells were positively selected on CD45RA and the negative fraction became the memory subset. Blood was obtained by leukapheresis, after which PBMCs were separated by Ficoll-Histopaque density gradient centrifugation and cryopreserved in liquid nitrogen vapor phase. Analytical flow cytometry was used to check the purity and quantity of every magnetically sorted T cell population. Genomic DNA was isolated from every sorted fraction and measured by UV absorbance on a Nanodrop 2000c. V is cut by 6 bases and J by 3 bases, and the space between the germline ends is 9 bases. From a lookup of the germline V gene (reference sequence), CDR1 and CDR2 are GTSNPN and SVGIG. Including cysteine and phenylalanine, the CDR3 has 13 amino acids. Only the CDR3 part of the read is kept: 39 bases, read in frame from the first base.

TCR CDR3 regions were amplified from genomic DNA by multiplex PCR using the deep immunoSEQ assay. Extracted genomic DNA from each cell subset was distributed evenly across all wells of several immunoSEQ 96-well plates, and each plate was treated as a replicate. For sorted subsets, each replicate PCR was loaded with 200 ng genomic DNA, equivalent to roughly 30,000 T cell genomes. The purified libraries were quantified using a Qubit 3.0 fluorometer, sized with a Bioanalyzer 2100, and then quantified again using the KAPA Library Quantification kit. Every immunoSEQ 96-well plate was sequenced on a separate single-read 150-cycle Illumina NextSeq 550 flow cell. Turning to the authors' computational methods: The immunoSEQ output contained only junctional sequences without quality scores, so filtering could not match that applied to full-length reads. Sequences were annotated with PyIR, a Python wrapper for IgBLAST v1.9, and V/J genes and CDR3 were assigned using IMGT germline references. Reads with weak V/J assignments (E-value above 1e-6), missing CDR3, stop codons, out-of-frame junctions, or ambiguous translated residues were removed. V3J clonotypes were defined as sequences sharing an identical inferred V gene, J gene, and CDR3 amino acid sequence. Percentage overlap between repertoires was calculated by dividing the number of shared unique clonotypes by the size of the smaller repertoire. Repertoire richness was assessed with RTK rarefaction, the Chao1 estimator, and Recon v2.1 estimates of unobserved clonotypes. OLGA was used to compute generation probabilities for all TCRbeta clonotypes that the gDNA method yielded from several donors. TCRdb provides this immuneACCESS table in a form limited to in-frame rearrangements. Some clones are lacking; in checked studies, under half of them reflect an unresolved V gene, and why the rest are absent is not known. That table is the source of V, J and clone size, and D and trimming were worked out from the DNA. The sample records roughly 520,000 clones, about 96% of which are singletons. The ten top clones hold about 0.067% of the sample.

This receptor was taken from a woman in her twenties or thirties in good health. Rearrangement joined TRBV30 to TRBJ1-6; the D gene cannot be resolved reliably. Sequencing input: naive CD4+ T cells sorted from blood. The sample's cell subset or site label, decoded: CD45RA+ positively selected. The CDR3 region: CACVAFYNSPLHF. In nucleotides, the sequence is TGTGCCTGCGTCGCCTTCTATAATTCACCCCTCCACTTT.